This T cell receptor (beta chain) was recovered during a study of T cell changes during pregnancy in multiple sclerosis. V lost 2 bases to trimming and J lost 7 bases, with 7 bases between them. Germline-derived CDR1 and CDR2 are SGHTA and FQGNSA. CDR3 length: 12 amino acids. Clones were sequenced by immunoSEQ multiplex PCR, and TCRdb holds only the in-frame ones, with some missing. The sample gives approximately 50,000 clones, approximately 90% of which show up once; approximately 1.2% is in the top ten. This clone is a singleton in its sample. The sample consisted of peripheral blood, taken in the second trimester of pregnancy. The TCR sequence derives from a female donor with multiple sclerosis, enrolled in a pregnancy study. The rearrangement uses TRBV7-2 and TRBJ2-3, with D perhaps TRBD2 (6 bases). The CDR3, as DNA: TGTGCCAGCAGCTTAAGCGGGTATACGCAGTATTTT. Translating it yields CASSLSGYTQYF. Based on the CDR3 plus reference TRBV7-2 and TRBJ2-3, the full variable domain is GAGVSQSPSNKVTEKGKDVELRCDPISGHTALYWYRQSLGQGLEFLIYFQGNSAPDKSGLPSDRFSAERTGGSVSTLTIQRTQQEDSAVYLCASSLSGYTQYFGPGTRLTVL.